This T cell receptor beta chain emerged from a study of cytomegalovirus exposure and HLA in healthy donors (TCRdb year 2017). For the study in its entirety: According to an earlier analysis of 550 to 700 of the donors, 150 million to 200 million T cells yielded 90 million to 140 million unique TCR beta sequences and approximately 280 Gb of sequence data. Approximately 310 gigabases of sequencing data and 78 million or so unique TCR sequences were included in an early release covering several hundred HLA-typed donors. The genetic ancestry cluster associated with self-reported Caucasian donors included about 84% of the 398 genotyped donors. The study aimed to test whether cataloging public T cell receptors could reveal signatures of past pathogen exposure. The study used immunosequencing to profile the T cell repertoires of about 670 subjects and linked those repertoires to cytomegalovirus serostatus. A separate validation cohort of approximately 130 different subjects was used in addition to the 666-subject first cohort. High-throughput TCR immunosequencing, statistical association of individual TCRs with disease status, and machine learning were combined to predict cytomegalovirus infection status. In a later analysis, previously published TCR beta repertoires from about 670 donors were re-analyzed and high-resolution HLA genotyping was added so that TCR occurrence patterns could be studied. The later analysis used no new phenotypic data to find candidate immune exposures, relying instead on TCR beta sequences and their occurrence across donors. An earlier analysis of several hundred of the donors used high-throughput TCR beta sequencing to judge whether each TCR beta V gene segment behaved as functional or pseudogenic. Donor age, sex, ethnicity and CMV serostatus were compiled alongside the repertoire data. A later genetic analysis used genome-wide SNP genotypes for about 60% of the roughly 670 donors, treating that subset as a discovery cohort. Every discovery cohort repertoire had been produced on one sequencing platform. Class I and class II HLA loci were covered by the typing at four-digit resolution. The number of donors typed differed by locus, with roughly 629-640 for A, B, C, DRB1 and DQB1, roughly 550 for DQA1, 600 to 610 for DPA1, and about 450 for DPB1. Several DR-DQ haplotypes were handled as single units for association and clustering because linkage in the cohort was strong. Among a few hundred genotyped donors of the cohort, an average of approximately 230,000 unique TCR beta nucleotide sequences were sequenced per donor, roughly 20% of them non-productive.

Study-wide findings and limitations: Roughly uniform sequencing depth across donors was assumed in presence/absence analyses, although this assumption may not hold. While some public TCRs were present in many individuals, most TCR sequences turned up only very rarely across donors. In a later analysis, HLA-associated TCR beta chains showed more clonal expansion and lower generation probabilities than non-associated chains that were equally common. Assigning TCR associations to individual alleles was difficult when HLA alleles, especially DR and DQ, strongly co-occurred. Immune exposure information for the cohort was limited to CMV serostatus. A further reported finding was that TCR beta sequences accurately predicted the HLA-A and HLA-B alleles for most subjects in the first cohort. Three of the identified cytomegalovirus-associated TCR beta chains were confirmed in vitro to be specific for cytomegalovirus antigens. The earlier analysis of about 600 of the donors excluded roughly 17 rarely observed V segments, including chromosome 9 orphons, because counts were too low. In a later analysis, TCR association rates were found to vary across HLA loci, with the most associated TCRs seen for DRB1 alleles and the fewest for HLA-C alleles. At a false discovery rate of 0.05, a later analysis linked about 17,000 TCR beta sequences to specific HLA alleles. In this cohort, only TCR beta chains were sequenced, and detectable features were limited by the absence of alpha or paired-chain data. Some IMGT-functional V segments, including TRBV6-2 and TRBV6-3, could not be told apart with the 87-base-pair reads, so those segments were excluded. Broadly in line with IMGT annotations, most TCR beta V segments showed up in productive rearrangements about 87% or about 30% of the time in an earlier analysis of under 700 of the donors. According to a later genetic analysis, donors in an Asian-associated ancestry cluster had fewer N-insertions in productive TCRs than the approximately 700-donor mean. A cluster of highly shared sequence variants was judged likely to represent a technical artifact of the sequencing pipeline. The classifier was reported to diagnose cytomegalovirus status with high specificity and sensitivity in both the original and validation cohorts. It was suggested by the authors that the approach could potentially be generalized to other disease states and immunological phenotypes. Correlated functional status among segregating V segments might reflect linkage disequilibrium, but an unknown experimental factor could not be ruled out. V-gene and J-gene trimming of TCR beta chains was associated with a missense DCLRE1C variant in a later genetic analysis, and the association was replicated in an independent cohort. HLA typing was unavailable for some donors at each locus, so association tests used only the typed subset. The study gave a list of about 150 TCR beta chains associated with cytomegalovirus. In a later analysis, most CMV-associated TCR beta chains were found to appear HLA-restricted, with HLA associations seemingly driven largely by CMV exposure. According to a later analysis, parvovirus B19, influenza, CMV and Epstein-Barr virus appeared linked to several top co-occurrence clusters.

For CDR1 and CDR2, the germline V gene (reference sequence) lists MNHEY and SMNVEV. The CDR3 runs 13 amino acids, cysteine and phenylalanine included. The retained sequence is limited to the CDR3, 39 bases, with the frame set at the first base. The V and J ends are trimmed by 9 bases and 2 bases, leaving 11 bases between them. The cohort was made up of approximately 670 healthy bone marrow donors. Cohort members were all nominally healthy when sampled, although unrecorded immune exposures were likely present. The donor tested CMV seropositive, placing the donor among the roughly 270 seropositive members of the cohort. Each donor provided a peripheral blood sample, and peripheral blood mononuclear cells were used for TCR beta sequencing. Genomic DNA extraction from the blood cell samples was performed with the Qiagen DNeasy Blood Extraction Kit. Library prep was done by the immunoSEQ multiplex PCR assay. The multiplex PCR relied on a mix of 60 forward primers for TCR Vbeta segments and 13 reverse primers for TCR Jbeta segments. The CDR3 region of rearranged TCR beta genes was amplified from genomic DNA with a multiplex PCR assay. The Illumina HiSeq System was used to sequence the amplified TCR beta libraries as 87-base-pair reads. The authors' pipeline ran thus. In a later analysis, roughly 80 million unique TCR beta chains were counted across the 666 repertoires, and approximately 11 million of these chains were shared by at least two donors. To remove PCR and sequencing errors, raw reads were error-corrected and collapsed into unique sequences using a nearest-neighbor algorithm that merged closely related sequences. CDR3 sequences were aligned to IMGT reference sequences to assign V, D and J gene segments. Each retained sequence needed at least a six-nucleotide match to both a V gene segment and a J gene segment. A rearrangement counted as productive if the CDR3 had no stop codons and remained in frame with V and J, and every other rearrangement counted as non-productive. CDR3 was defined by IMGT convention, running from the second conserved V-encoded cysteine to the conserved J-encoded phenylalanine. The earlier analysis of around 640 of the donors excluded sequences that lacked an unambiguous match to a single V gene segment. In an earlier analysis of approximately 610 of the donors, V segments were called functional above 56.7% productive rearrangements and were called segregating when the between-donor standard deviation exceeded 5%. A statistical classification framework was built for diagnosing cytomegalovirus status from the catalog of TCR beta chain sequences. In a later analysis, V and J genes were assigned by comparing TCR nucleotide sequences against IMGT/GENE-DB human TR gene sequences. Using the TCRdist pipeline, a later analysis assigned CDR3 sequences along with most-parsimonious VDJ recombination scenarios. In a later analysis, every TCR beta chain was defined by the combination of its CDR3 amino acid sequence and its V-gene family, and reads without a unique V-gene family were dropped. A later analysis removed several hundred highly shared, low-generation-probability nucleotide sequences to deal with suspected cross-contamination and a sequencing artifact. In a later analysis, a clonal expansion index was calculated for each public chain from normalized within-repertoire ranks of inferred template counts. In a later analysis, generation probabilities were computed with a VDJ recombination model fitted to out-of-frame rearrangements, and the resulting probabilities were checked against IGoR. Hypergeometric tests were used in a later analysis to score TCR-TCR, TCR-HLA and TCR-CMV co-occurrence, with a repertoire-size bias correction applied to the TCR pairs. To estimate false discovery rates, a later analysis permuted the HLA or CMV assignments 20 times. In a later analysis, co-occurring TCRs were grouped with DBSCAN, and TCRdist sequence similarity was added when clustering was performed within HLA-allele-positive subsets. Repertoires with fewer than 30,000 or more than 120,000 public chains, plus five repertoires with anomalous nucleotide sharing, were excluded from co-occurrence clustering. Entries here come from immuneACCESS through TCRdb and include only in-frame sequences with V and J called. Some clones fail to appear in such tables; in the studies checked, an unresolved V gene covers under half of the shortfall, and the cause of the remainder is unknown. Clonal size and the V and J genes are those of that table, whereas D and trimming came from the DNA. For this sample there are about 140,000 clones; roughly 80% appear just once. The ten most abundant clones make up 4% to 4.5% of the sample.

This clone showed up just a few times. Its antigen is still unknown. It has no much larger one-base neighbor in the sample; base qualities were not kept. The sequencing input was PBMCs. The rearrangement joined TRBV27 to TRBJ2-1, and perhaps TRBD2 as D gene, on 6 matching bases. The sequence derives from a woman in her thirties or forties in good health and CMV-seropositive. The CDR3 region reads CASNGGPYNEQFF. Read as DNA, the sequence is TGTGCCAGTAATGGAGGGCCCTACAATGAGCAGTTCTTC.